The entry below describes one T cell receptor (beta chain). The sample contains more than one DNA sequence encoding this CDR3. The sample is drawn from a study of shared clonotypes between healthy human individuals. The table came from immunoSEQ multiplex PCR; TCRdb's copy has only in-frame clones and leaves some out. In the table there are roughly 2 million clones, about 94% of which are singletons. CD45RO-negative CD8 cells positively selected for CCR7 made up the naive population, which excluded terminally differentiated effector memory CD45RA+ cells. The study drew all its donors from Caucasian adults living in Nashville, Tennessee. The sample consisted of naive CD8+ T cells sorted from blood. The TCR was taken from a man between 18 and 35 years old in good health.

The CDR3 loop reads CASSVSSGDQETQYF. CDR3 in DNA: TGTGCCAGCAGCGTTTCTAGCGGGGACCAAGAGACCCAGTACTTC. The chain recombines TRBV9 with TRBJ2-5; TRBD2 matches 9 bases. With V trimmed by 2 bases and J by 0 bases, 2 bases remained unmatched. The CDR3 covers 15 residues. The V gene's germline CDR1 is SGDLS and CDR2 YYNGEE.